These T cell receptor beta chains were read from a single sample in a study of T-cell memory formation after mild COVID-19. One entry per CDR3 protein results from TCRdb running MiXCR on the 5' RACE reads. The sample holds 70,000 to 95,000 distinct CDR3 sequences, roughly 13% seen once. The sequenced material came from PBMCs or a T cell subset sorted from them (not recorded which). The receptors were sampled from a man in his late teens or twenties who had mild COVID-19 (a few samples of this study predate the infection). Cell type and time point are not known. The conserved cysteine and the conserved F or W are not part of the CDR3 here. Not every row has a clone size; where given, it reads once, few, many or a size class.

j_call,v_call,clone_size,cdr3_aa
TRBJ2-7,TRBV20-1,NA,SARATDGWAVSLREQY
TRBJ2-3,TRBV7-9,NA,ASSLVLSGTDTQY
TRBJ2-1,TRBV5-8,NA,ASSVTLAGSYNEQF
TRBJ2-3,TRBV9,few,ASSNEGGLPRDTQY
TRBJ2-1,TRBV7-6,NA,ASSRLRSMGEQF
TRBJ2-1,TRBV6-5,NA,ASSYPGYNEQF
TRBJ2-2,TRBV29-1,few,SGTGQGSGELF
TRBJ1-1,TRBV21-1,few,ASSKEAGGIDTEAF
TRBJ2-5,TRBV20-1,NA,SARVLAAYQETQY
TRBJ2-3,TRBV10-3,few,AISDDDHPPGPDTQY
TRBJ1-1,TRBV27,few,ASLPHGGRGTEAF
TRBJ2-1,TRBV3-1,few,ASSQAGGLYNEQF
TRBJ1-1,TRBV29-1,few,SADRPTLAEAF
TRBJ2-5,TRBV6-2/TRBV6-3,NA,ASSPPTTGDLQETQY
TRBJ1-1,TRBV12-3/TRBV12-4,few,ASSLPGQEAF
TRBJ2-7,TRBV5-5,NA,ASSLLAGGKSINYEQY
TRBJ2-3,TRBV7-2,NA,ASSLVGGRADTQY
TRBJ2-1,TRBV7-9,few,ASSLVRIRVTEQF
TRBJ2-3,TRBV29-1,NA,SVVRGFRRGYTDTQY
TRBJ2-2,TRBV5-6,NA,ASRPPGGGRTGELF
TRBJ2-7,TRBV7-6,few,ASSSEAGYPYEQY
TRBJ2-3,TRBV6-6,NA,ASSFGTGGSDTQY
TRBJ2-2,TRBV6-5,many,ASSYDGGYTGELF
TRBJ1-1,TRBV7-9,NA,ASSLGPSAF
TRBJ1-1,TRBV6-5,few,ASSWGVRGTEAF
TRBJ1-3,TRBV7-9,many,ASSPMWGAHGNTIY
TRBJ2-1,TRBV27,few,ATGGPGPGEQF
TRBJ1-2,TRBV7-2,few,ASSPQGVANYGYT
TRBJ2-7,TRBV4-3,few,ASSPDWTGGLEQY
TRBJ2-5,TRBV28,NA,ASSPGTGGFGETQY
TRBJ1-2,TRBV5-1,many,ASSLGQGDYGYT
TRBJ2-1,TRBV29-1,many,SSITQGRGGEQF
TRBJ2-1,TRBV6-5,few,ASSYLAGGYNEQF
TRBJ2-1,TRBV28,NA,ASSPRRYYNEQF
TRBJ2-7,TRBV7-9,many,ASSQGSAYEQY
TRBJ2-3,TRBV6-6,NA,ASIAGVGFTDTQY
TRBJ2-1,TRBV5-1,NA,ASSLVSLAGGPHNEQF
TRBJ2-3,TRBV11-2,NA,ASSFPDREGDTQY
TRBJ2-7,TRBV5-1,many,ASSEGSYEQY